The rows below give T cell receptor beta chains drawn from one sample of a study of regulatory T cells in long-lasting Graves disease. TCRdb redid the calling of the multiplex PCR reads with MiXCR, one entry per CDR3 protein. The top ten clones hold 25% to 30% of a sample with 300,000 to 400,000 distinct CDR3 sequences, 20% of them seen once. The starting material was peripheral blood mononuclear cells (PBMCs), obtained when the disease was refractory, from a patient treated with antithyroid drugs. All receptors come from a female donor with Graves disease. Both conserved end residues are part of each CDR3. The D gene is left open where the match is weak. Clone sizes are given selectively: once, few, many, or a class where the clone is expanded.

>TRBJ2-7|.|TRBD2|TRBV19
CASSVASGRAVYEQYF
TGTGCCAGTAGTGTTGCTAGCGGGAGGGCCGTCTACGAGCAGTACTTC
>TRBJ2-7|few|.|TRBV14
CASSPPGYRSIYEQYF
TGTGCCAGCAGCCCTCCAGGTTACCGTTCAATCTACGAGCAGTACTTC
>TRBJ1-4|many|.|TRBV2
CASTMGRAVKLFF
TGTGCCAGCACGATGGGCCGTGCTGTCAAACTGTTTTTT
>TRBJ1-1|.|.|TRBV7-9
CASSLAGVRNTEAFF
TGTGCCAGCAGCTTAGCGGGGGTAAGGAACACTGAAGCTTTCTTT
>TRBJ2-5|many|TRBD1|TRBV12-3/TRBV12-4
CASSFSFEGAETQYF
TGTGCCAGCAGTTTTAGCTTCGAGGGGGCAGAGACCCAGTACTTC
>TRBJ2-3|few|TRBD2|TRBV11-2
CASSLPTSGIRTDTQYF
TGTGCCAGCAGCCTACCGACTAGCGGGATACGCACAGATACGCAGTATTTT
>TRBJ2-7|.|TRBD2|TRBV7-3
CASSLGLGGSLGGEQYF
TGTGCCAGCAGCTTAGGTCTTGGCGGGAGTCTCGGAGGGGAGCAGTACTTC
>TRBJ1-5|many|TRBD1|TRBV28
CASSTIQGGTNQPQHF
TGTGCCAGCAGTACGATTCAAGGGGGCACCAACCAGCCCCAGCATTTT
>TRBJ1-5|many|.|TRBV11-2
CASSVTGARGNQPQHF
TGTGCCAGCAGCGTAACGGGGGCCAGGGGAAATCAGCCCCAGCATTTT
>TRBJ2-2|.|.|TRBV12-3/TRBV12-4
CASSPGTLNTGELFF
TGTGCCAGCAGCCCCGGGACTCTGAACACCGGGGAGCTGTTTTTT
>TRBJ1-3|few|.|TRBV20-1
CSAREGGSGNTIYF
TGCAGTGCTAGAGAAGGGGGCTCTGGAAACACCATATATTTT
>TRBJ1-1|few|.|TRBV20-1
CSARTGQVRNTEAFF
TGCAGCGCCAGGACCGGCCAGGTGAGGAACACTGAAGCTTTCTTT
>TRBJ1-4|many|.|TRBV6-2/TRBV6-3
CASSLNSEKLFF
TGTGCCAGCAGCTTGAACAGCGAAAAACTGTTTTTT
>TRBJ2-1|.|TRBD1|TRBV7-9
CASSYEGAISYNEQFF
TGTGCCAGCAGCTACGAGGGGGCCATCTCCTACAATGAGCAGTTCTTC
>TRBJ1-5|many|.|TRBV2
CASSEFRDSNQPQHF
TGTGCCAGCAGTGAATTCAGGGATAGTAATCAGCCCCAGCATTTT
>TRBJ1-1|many|.|TRBV11-3
CASSLGHPEAFF
TGTGCCAGCAGCTTAGGACACCCTGAAGCTTTCTTT
>TRBJ1-1|.|TRBD1|TRBV7-2
CASSPGTGGMAEAFF
TGTGCCAGCAGCCCAGGGACAGGGGGCATGGCTGAAGCTTTCTTT
>TRBJ2-7|many|TRBD2|TRBV2
CASSVAAGGPYEQYF
TGTGCCAGCAGTGTTGCAGCGGGAGGGCCCTACGAGCAGTACTTC
>TRBJ2-5|.|TRBD2|TRBV2
CASSEIASGEETQYF
TGTGCCAGCAGTGAAATAGCTAGCGGGGAAGAGACCCAGTACTTC
>TRBJ2-7|many|.|TRBV10-3
CAISGNSYEQYF
TGTGCCATCAGCGGCAACTCCTACGAGCAGTACTTC
>TRBJ2-5|many|TRBD2|TRBV6-2/TRBV6-3
CASTGGDETQYF
TGTGCCAGTACGGGGGGGGACGAGACCCAGTACTTC
>TRBJ2-5|.|.|TRBV7-2
CASSWGRETQYF
TGTGCCAGCAGCTGGGGCCGAGAGACCCAGTACTTC
>TRBJ1-2|.|.|TRBV7-2
CASSFSVRDGGGCTF
TGTGCCAGCAGCTTTAGTGTTAGGGATGGTGGGGGCTGCACCTTC
>TRBJ1-2|many|.|TRBV30
CACHDGGGGYTF
TGTGCCTGCCACGACGGGGGAGGTGGCTACACCTTC
>TRBJ1-5|many|TRBD1|TRBV2
CASRAGGQSNQPQHF
TGTGCCAGCAGAGCTGGGGGACAGTCCAATCAGCCCCAGCATTTT
>TRBJ2-7|many|TRBD2|TRBV18
CASSPGTRGAYEQYF
TGTGCCAGCTCACCTGGCACACGGGGGGCCTACGAGCAGTACTTC
>TRBJ1-5|few|.|TRBV7-2
CASSFFEGDQPQHF
TGTGCCAGCAGCTTTTTTGAGGGGGATCAGCCCCAGCATTTT
>TRBJ1-2|many|.|TRBV18
CASSPPGLQGTYGYTF
TGTGCCAGCTCACCACCGGGGCTTCAGGGTACCTATGGCTACACCTTC
>TRBJ1-2|many|.|TRBV7-9
CASSSEWRGNGYTF
TGTGCCAGCAGCTCCGAATGGAGAGGGAATGGCTACACCTTC
>TRBJ1-3|many|.|TRBV2
CASSEDRTRSGNTIYF
TGTGCCAGCAGTGAAGACAGGACCCGCTCTGGAAACACCATATATTTT
>TRBJ1-1|many|.|TRBV19
CASLDREFHTEAFF
TGTGCCAGTTTGGACCGAGAGTTTCACACTGAAGCTTTCTTT
>TRBJ2-4|many|.|TRBV20-1
CSARDWGIAKNIQYF
TGCAGTGCTAGAGATTGGGGCATAGCCAAAAACATTCAGTACTTC
>TRBJ2-1|.|.|TRBV7-9
CASSSPLRRMTGNEQFF
TGTGCCAGCAGCTCCCCCCTCAGGCGGATGACGGGCAATGAGCAGTTCTTC
>TRBJ2-2|few|TRBD2|TRBV5-1
CASSFKTSGVGELFF
TGCGCCAGCAGCTTCAAGACTAGCGGGGTAGGGGAGCTGTTTTTT
>TRBJ1-2|few|TRBD1|TRBV27
CASSFAGGSVNYGYTF
TGTGCCAGCAGTTTTGCAGGGGGATCAGTTAACTATGGCTACACCTTC
>TRBJ2-1|.|.|TRBV6-5
CASSYLNRGRGRNEQFF
TGTGCCAGCAGTTACCTCAACAGGGGGCGCGGGAGGAATGAGCAGTTCTTC
>TRBJ2-5|many|.|TRBV2
CASNPMVGSRETQYF
TGTGCCAGCAACCCAATGGTGGGGTCTCGAGAGACCCAGTACTTC
>TRBJ2-7|.|.|TRBV19
CASSTLARQLPHEQYF
TGTGCCAGTAGTACTCTAGCGCGACAGCTCCCCCACGAGCAGTACTTC
>TRBJ2-7|.|TRBD1|TRBV5-1
CASSLVPTGQGAYEQYF
TGCGCCAGCAGCTTGGTGCCCACGGGACAGGGGGCCTACGAGCAGTACTTC
>TRBJ1-2|.|TRBD1|TRBV18
CASSPGTGGRYGYTF
TGTGCCAGCTCACCAGGGACAGGGGGCCGGTATGGCTACACCTTC
>TRBJ1-1|many|.|TRBV7-8
CASSFWPDTEAFF
TGTGCCAGCAGCTTTTGGCCCGACACTGAAGCTTTCTTT
>TRBJ1-4|many|TRBD1|TRBV27
CASRLTGPHEKLFF
TGTGCCAGCAGGCTGACAGGGCCGCATGAAAAACTGTTTTTT
>TRBJ1-4|many|.|TRBV11-1
CASSFSTVTTNEKLFF
TGTGCCAGCAGCTTTTCGACAGTAACAACTAATGAAAAACTGTTTTTT
>TRBJ1-4|many|.|TRBV7-6
CASSSLIEGANEKLFF
TGTGCCAGCAGCTCCCTCATAGAGGGGGCTAATGAAAAACTGTTTTTT
>TRBJ2-7|.|TRBD1|TRBV5-1
CASSPPTGAYEQYF
TGCGCCAGCAGTCCACCGACAGGGGCCTACGAGCAGTACTTC
>TRBJ2-7|many|TRBD1|TRBV28
CASSTPQGADDEQYF
TGTGCCAGCAGTACCCCACAGGGGGCGGATGACGAGCAGTACTTC
>TRBJ1-5|many|.|TRBV28
CASRPRQSGNQPQHF
TGTGCCAGCAGGCCCAGACAGTCGGGCAATCAGCCCCAGCATTTT
>TRBJ1-6|many|.|TRBV6-1
CASIGGGSSPLHF
TGTGCCAGCATCGGGGGGGGTTCTTCACCCCTCCACTTT
>TRBJ1-4|many|.|TRBV27
CASSPTVFNVKLFF
TGTGCCAGCAGCCCGACAGTATTTAATGTGAAACTGTTTTTT
>TRBJ1-2|many|.|TRBV10-3
CAISEVAGDNYGYTF
TGTGCCATCAGTGAGGTGGCAGGGGATAACTATGGCTACACCTTC
>TRBJ2-7|many|TRBD2|TRBV29-1
CSVLTSGSGEQYF
TGCAGCGTTCTTACTAGCGGGAGCGGCGAGCAGTACTTC
>TRBJ1-1|many|.|TRBV11-1
CASSPSRHSNTEAFF
TGTGCCAGCAGCCCAAGCAGACACAGCAACACTGAAGCTTTCTTT
>TRBJ2-4|many|.|TRBV20-1
CSANGGSAKNIQYF
TGCAGTGCCAACGGGGGATCAGCCAAAAACATTCAGTACTTC
>TRBJ2-7|many|TRBD1|TRBV20-1
CSAMTGTGDSSYEQYF
TGCAGTGCCATGACCGGGACAGGGGACAGCTCCTACGAGCAGTACTTC
>TRBJ2-3|few|TRBD2|TRBV2
CANRLAGAPDTQYF
TGTGCCAACCGACTAGCGGGAGCTCCAGATACGCAGTATTTT
>TRBJ2-7|.|.|TRBV14
CASSLGVPPYEQYF
TGTGCCAGCAGCCTAGGGGTCCCTCCCTACGAGCAGTACTTC
>TRBJ1-1|.|TRBD1|TRBV5-1
CASSLDGGGRYTEAFF
TGCGCCAGCAGCTTGGATGGAGGGGGCCGCTACACTGAAGCTTTCTTT
>TRBJ2-7|few|TRBD2|TRBV7-2
CASSLAASGRAPYEQYF
TGTGCCAGCAGCTTAGCGGCTAGCGGGAGGGCCCCTTACGAGCAGTACTTC
>TRBJ2-7|.|.|TRBV20-1
CSARDVLNLLRYEQYF
TGCAGTGCTAGAGACGTGCTCAACCTCTTACGCTACGAGCAGTACTTC
>TRBJ1-1|.|.|TRBV20-1
CSAPRVSNTEAFF
TGCAGTGCTCCCCGGGTCTCGAACACTGAAGCTTTCTTT